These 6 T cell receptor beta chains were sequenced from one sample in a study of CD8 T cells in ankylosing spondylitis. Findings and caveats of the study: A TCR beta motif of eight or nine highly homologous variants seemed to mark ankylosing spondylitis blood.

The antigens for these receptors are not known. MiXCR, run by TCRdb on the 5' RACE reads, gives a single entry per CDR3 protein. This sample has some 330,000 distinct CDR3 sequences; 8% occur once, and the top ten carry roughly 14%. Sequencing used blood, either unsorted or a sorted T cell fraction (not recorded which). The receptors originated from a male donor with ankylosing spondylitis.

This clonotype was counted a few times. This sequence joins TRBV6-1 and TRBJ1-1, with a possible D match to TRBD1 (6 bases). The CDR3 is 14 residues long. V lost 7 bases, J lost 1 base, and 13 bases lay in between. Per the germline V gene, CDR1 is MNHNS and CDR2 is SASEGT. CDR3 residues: CASTDRRRNTEAFF. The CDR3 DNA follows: TGTGCCAGCACCGACAGGAGGAGGAACACTGAAGCTTTCTTT.

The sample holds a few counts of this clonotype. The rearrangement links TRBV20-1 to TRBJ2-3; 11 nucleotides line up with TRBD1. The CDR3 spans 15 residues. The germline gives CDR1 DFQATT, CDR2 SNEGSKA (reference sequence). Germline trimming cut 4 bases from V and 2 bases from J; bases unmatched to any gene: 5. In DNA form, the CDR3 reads TGCAGTGCTACGCCGGGACAGGGGGTCACAGATACGCAGTATTTT. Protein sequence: CSATPGQGVTDTQYF.

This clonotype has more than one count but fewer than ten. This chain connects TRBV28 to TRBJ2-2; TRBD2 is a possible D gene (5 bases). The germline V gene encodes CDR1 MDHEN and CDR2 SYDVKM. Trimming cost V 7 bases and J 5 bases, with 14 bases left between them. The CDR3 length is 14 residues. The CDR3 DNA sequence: TGTGCCAGCACCCGGGGTTTGGCTACCGGGGAGCTGTTTTTT. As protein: CASTRGLATGELFF.

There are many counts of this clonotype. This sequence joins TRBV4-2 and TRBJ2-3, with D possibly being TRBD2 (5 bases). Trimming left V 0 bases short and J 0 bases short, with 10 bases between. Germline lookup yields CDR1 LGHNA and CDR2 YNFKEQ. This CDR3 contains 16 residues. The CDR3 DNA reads TGTGCCAGCAGCCAAGATACCGAGGGTAGCACAGATACGCAGTATTTT. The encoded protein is CASSQDTEGSTDTQYF.

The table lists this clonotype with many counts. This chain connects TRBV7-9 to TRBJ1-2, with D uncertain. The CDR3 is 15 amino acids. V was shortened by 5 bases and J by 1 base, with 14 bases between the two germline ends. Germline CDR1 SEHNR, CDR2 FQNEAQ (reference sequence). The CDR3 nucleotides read TGTGCCAGCAGCACGAGGGTCCAAGATAACTATGGCTACACCTTC. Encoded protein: CASSTRVQDNYGYTF.

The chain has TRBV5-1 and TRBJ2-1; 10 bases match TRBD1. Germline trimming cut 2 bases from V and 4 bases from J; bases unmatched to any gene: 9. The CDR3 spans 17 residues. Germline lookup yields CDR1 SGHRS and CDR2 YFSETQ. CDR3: CASSLTDRTGGYNEQFF. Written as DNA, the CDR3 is TGCGCCAGCAGCTTAACTGACCGGACAGGGGGGTACAATGAGCAGTTCTTC.